This T cell receptor (beta chain) was documented in a study of shared T cell receptors in the human thymus. Germline V lookup: CDR1 LGHNA, CDR2 YSLEER. This CDR3 is 18 amino acids long. Trimming left V 3 bases short and J 1 base short, with 19 bases between. TCRdb's table, derived via immunoSEQ multiplex PCR, lists solely in-frame clones and lacks some. Of more than 550,000 clones in the sample, approximately 83% were seen once. This sample was shared with a second study, whose subject was human thymus T cells. This second study notes: Having corrective surgery for congenital heart defects, healthy Finnish infants were the ones who donated. Resections that were taken during corrective heart surgery supplied the thymus tissue. What appeared biased in thymic and blood repertoires was the usage of V and J genes.

The clonotype was recovered from a girl under three years old with a congenital heart defect. Sample: thymocytes. The J gene is TRBJ1-3, the V gene TRBV4-3; no reliable D call. CDR3 protein: CASSHDPPGGASGNTIYF. The DNA for the CDR3 is TGCGCCAGCAGCCACGACCCGCCGGGAGGAGCTTCTGGAAACACCATATATTTT.